This entry lists 25 T cell receptor beta chains sequenced from one sample in a study of cytomegalovirus exposure and HLA in healthy donors. In the PCR, 60 Vbeta and 13 Jbeta primers were used. Sequencing used immunoSEQ multiplex PCR; TCRdb keeps in-frame clones, though not all of them. This table has more than 90,000 clones, more than 55% appearing once. The sequenced sample was PBMCs. The receptors were sampled from a boy aged 5 to 17 in good health and CMV-seropositive.

The chain is built from TRBV6-4 and TRBJ2-1; weak D call: TRBD2 (5 bases). This CDR3 is built from 13 residues. Germline V gene sequence: CDR1 MRHNA, CDR2 SNTAGT. V was pared by 2 bases and J by 9 bases, with 11 bases between. For the CDR3, the DNA is TGTGCCAGCAGTGACGTGAAAAGCGGTGAGCAGTTCTTC. This translates into CASSDVKSGEQFF.

J is TRBJ2-1 and V is TRBV30; 9 bases are shared with TRBD2. The germline CDR1 and CDR2 sequences are GTSNPN and SVGIG (reference sequence). V was pared by 1 base and J by 2 bases, with 9 bases of the junction left unmatched. The CDR3 sequence is 17 residues long. The DNA for the CDR3 is TGTGCCTGGAGTGGGGGAGACGGCGGGGGGGCCTACAATGAGCAGTTCTTC. It codes for CAWSGGDGGGAYNEQFF.

The chain joins TRBV6-5 to TRBJ1-1, with D perhaps matching TRBD1 (6 bases). Germline CDR1 MNHEY, CDR2 SVGAGI. This CDR3 comprises 14 residues. V was pared by 0 bases and J by 11 bases, with 16 bases between. For the CDR3, the DNA is TGTGCCAGCAGTTACTCGGGGGGGCTAAACTCGGCTTTCTTT. Its protein is CASSYSGGLNSAFF.

The rearrangement links TRBV5-1 to TRBJ2-3; D is unresolved. From germline, CDR1 is SGHRS and CDR2 YFSETQ. This CDR3 is 12 amino acids long. V lost 2 bases and J 5 bases, leaving 6 bases between the germline ends. The CDR3 DNA reads as TGCGCCAGCAGCTTCGGGTTAGATACGCAGTATTTT. This encodes CASSFGLDTQYF.

The genes are TRBV10-3 and TRBJ1-5; D not resolved. V gave up 6 bases and J gave up 0 bases, with 9 bases separating them. This CDR3 spans 14 amino acids. Germline CDR1 ENHRY, CDR2 SYGVKD. The CDR3 DNA sequence: TGTGCCATCAGCCGGGATCTTAGCAATCAGCCCCAGCATTTT. Translation: CAISRDLSNQPQHF.

V is TRBV19 and J is TRBJ2-5, with D perhaps matching TRBD2 (6 bases). V lost 4 bases and J 4 bases, leaving 19 bases between the germline ends. The CDR3 has 16 amino acids. Germline CDR1 is LNHDA and CDR2 is SQIVND (reference sequence). Here the CDR3 reads CASSRGGRVASETQYF. The CDR3 nucleotides are TGTGCCAGTAGTAGGGGAGGCAGGGTGGCCTCAGAGACCCAGTACTTC. The complete variable domain, with remaining parts taken from reference TRBV19 and TRBJ2-5, reads DGGITQSPKYLFRKEGQNVTLSCEQNLNHDAMYWYRQDPGQGLRLIYYSQIVNDFQKGDIAEGYSVSREKKESFPLTVTSAQKNPTAFYLCASSRGGRVASETQYFGPGTRLLVL.

V is TRBV9 and J is TRBJ2-1; the match to TRBD2 covers 7 bases. Germline trimming cut 0 bases from V and 0 bases from J; bases unmatched to any gene: 3. Germline V gives CDR1 SGDLS, CDR2 YYNGEE. This CDR3 spans 16 amino acids. The DNA for the CDR3 is TGTGCCAGCAGCGTAGTAGGCGGGAGCTCCTACAATGAGCAGTTCTTC. As protein: CASSVVGGSSYNEQFF. Supplemented by reference TRBV9 and TRBJ2-1, the full variable domain reads DSGVTQTPKHLITATGQRVTLRCSPRSGDLSVYWYQQSLDQGLQFLIQYYNGEERAKGNILERFSAQQFPDLHSELNLSSLELGDSALYFCASSVVGGSSYNEQFFGPGTRLTVL.

The chain employs TRBV9 and TRBJ2-2; 9 bases are a match to TRBD2. This CDR3 spans 18 amino acids. CDR1 SGDLS and CDR2 YYNGEE come from the germline V gene. J was trimmed by 2 bases and V by 2 bases; bases with no gene match: 10. The CDR3 sequence: CASSVLAGVDINTGELFF. The DNA for the CDR3 is TGTGCCAGCAGCGTTTTAGCGGGGGTCGACATAAACACCGGGGAGCTGTTTTTT. The whole variable domain, filled in from reference TRBV9 and TRBJ2-2, reads DSGVTQTPKHLITATGQRVTLRCSPRSGDLSVYWYQQSLDQGLQFLIQYYNGEERAKGNILERFSAQQFPDLHSELNLSSLELGDSALYFCASSVLAGVDINTGELFFGEGSRLTVL.

The V call is TRBV29-1, the J call TRBJ1-1, with 11 bases lining up with TRBD1. Germline V gives CDR1 SQVTM, CDR2 ANQGSEA. With V trimmed by 8 bases and J by 4 bases, 9 bases remained unmatched. The CDR3 covers 14 residues. In DNA form, the CDR3 reads TGCAGCTGCGGACAGGGGGCGCTTGGCACTGAAGCTTTCTTT. It encodes CSCGQGALGTEAFF.

The chain carries TRBV25-1 and TRBJ2-2; 12 bases map to TRBD2. The trim removed 5 bases at V and 7 bases at J, leaving 8 bases unmatched. Germline CDR1 MGHDK, CDR2 SYGVNS. The CDR3 consists of 16 residues. The CDR3 spells CASSPSGRAGNGELFF. The CDR3 coding sequence is TGTGCCAGCAGTCCTAGCGGGAGGGCGGGGAACGGGGAGCTGTTTTTT.

This clone was counted a few times. CDR3 region: CASRALLAGGADTQYF. In DNA form, the CDR3 reads TGTGCCAGCCGGGCATTACTAGCGGGAGGGGCAGATACGCAGTATTTT. The chain recombines TRBV5-4 with TRBJ2-3; 13 bases align to TRBD2. Germline CDR1 reads SGHNT; CDR2 reads YYREEE (reference sequence). The V gene end was trimmed by 7 bases and the J gene end by 4 bases; junction bases not matched to a gene: 9. The CDR3 is made up of 16 amino acids. Full variable domain (missing parts from reference TRBV5-4 and TRBJ2-3): ETGVTQSPTHLIKTRGQQVTLRCSSQSGHNTVSWYQQALGQGPQFIFQYYREEENGRGNFPPRFSGLQFPNYSSELNVNALELDDSALYLCASRALLAGGADTQYFGPGTRLTVL.

This clone was seen only a few times. The chain recombines TRBV6-6 with TRBJ2-1; D remains unclear. V lost 6 bases, J lost 8 bases, and 11 bases lay in between. The germline CDR1 and CDR2 sequences are MNHNY and SVGAGI (reference sequence). CDR3 size: 12 residues. Here the CDR3 DNA reads TGTGCCAGCAGCAACGGGTTGCATGAGCAGTTCTTC. It yields the protein CASSNGLHEQFF.

This clone has just a few counts. The V gene is TRBV4-1, the J gene TRBJ2-3; 12 bases are a match to TRBD2. CDR1 and CDR2 (germline): MGHRA, YSYEKL. The junction had 18 bases not matched to a gene; V was cut back by 4 bases and J by 1 base. The CDR3 sequence is 21 residues long. In DNA, the CDR3 is TGCGCCAGCAGCCGACAAGGGGCGCGACTAGCGGGGGAGATAGGCACAGATACGCAGTATTTT. Its translation is CASSRQGARLAGEIGTDTQYF.

In its sample, this clone was seen a few times. This chain connects TRBV4-1 to TRBJ2-5, with TRBD1 matching 8 bases. The J call is uncertain, as TRBJ2-7 better fits the DNA end. This CDR3 has 17 amino acids. Germline V CDR1 and CDR2: MGHRA, YSYEKL. DNA for the CDR3: TGCGCCAGCAGCCAGTTCCTTCGACAGGGGACTTCCTACGAGCAGTACTTC. Translated, it gives CASSQFLRQGTSYEQYF.

V and J are TRBV7-9 and TRBJ2-1, with TRBD2 matching 8 bases. The CDR3 runs 15 residues. After removal of 5 bases from V and 9 bases from J, the junction contained 12 bases not matched to a gene. From germline, CDR1 is SEHNR and CDR2 FQNEAQ (reference sequence). The CDR3: CASSGEGLVGFEQFF. The CDR3 region has the DNA TGTGCCAGCAGCGGAGAGGGACTAGTAGGCTTTGAGCAGTTCTTC.

The chain combines TRBV4-1 with TRBJ2-5, with no clear D. Deletions cut 0 bases from V and 5 bases from J, with 13 bases between. Germline V gene lookup returns CDR1 MGHRA and CDR2 YSYEKL. CDR3 length: 15 residues. CDR3 bases: TGCGCCAGCAGCCAAGAAGCCAGGCTTACGGAGACCCAGTACTTC. Protein product: CASSQEARLTETQYF.

The chain carries TRBV19 and TRBJ2-6; the match to TRBD1 covers 9 bases. J gave up 1 base and V 3 bases, and 10 bases lay outside the gene matches. The germline gives CDR1 LNHDA, CDR2 SQIVND (reference sequence). This CDR3 comprises 19 residues. CDR3 coding DNA: TGTGCCAGTAGTATCCGACCGTCGGGACAGGGATCTGGGGCCAACGTCCTGACTTTC. As protein: CASSIRPSGQGSGANVLTF.

The chain has TRBV2 and TRBJ2-3; 10 nucleotides align to TRBD2. V was pared by 6 bases and J by 2 bases, with 8 bases of the junction left unmatched. CDR1 is SNHLY, CDR2 FYNNEI, per germline. The CDR3 totals 16 residues. DNA for the CDR3: TGTGCCAGCAGGGGGGGACTAGCGTATAACACAGATACGCAGTATTTT. It codes for CASRGGLAYNTDTQYF.

V and J are TRBV7-2 and TRBJ2-3; 8 bases match TRBD2. The CDR3 sequence is 16 residues long. Germline V gene lookup returns CDR1 SGHTA and CDR2 FQGNSA. V was pared by 2 bases and J by 4 bases, with 8 bases of the junction left unmatched. The CDR3: CASSLWLAGTPDTQYF. CDR3 nucleotides: TGTGCCAGCAGCTTATGGCTAGCGGGTACCCCAGATACGCAGTATTTT.

The chain is built from TRBV27 and TRBJ2-7, with 9 bases identical to TRBD2. CDR3 length equals 15 residues. Losses at the gene ends were 4 bases for V and 2 bases for J; bases not matched to a gene: 6. Germline V gene lookup returns CDR1 MNHEY and CDR2 SMNVEV (reference sequence). CDR3 sequence reads: CASSYGTSYPYEQYF. DNA for the CDR3: TGTGCCAGCAGTTACGGGACTAGCTACCCCTACGAGCAGTACTTC.

This clone was detected only a few times. The chain joins TRBV6-5 to TRBJ2-7; 8 bases align to TRBD1. The CDR3 totals 15 residues. Germline CDR1 MNHEY, CDR2 SVGAGI. J lost 0 bases, V lost 6 bases, and 7 bases had no gene match. This CDR3 reads CASRPGQGPSYEQYF. The CDR3 region has the DNA TGTGCCAGCAGGCCCGGACAGGGCCCCTCCTACGAGCAGTACTTC.

The chain joins TRBV5-4 to TRBJ1-2, with 8 bases aligning to TRBD1. The CDR3 runs 16 residues. V lost 4 bases and J lost 2; bases outside the gene matches: 10. Germline CDR1 is SGHNT and CDR2 is YYREEE (reference sequence). CDR3 protein: CASSAEITGGNYGYTF. The CDR3 nucleotides are TGTGCCAGCAGCGCGGAAATAACAGGGGGAAACTATGGCTACACCTTC.

This clone was counted only a few times. The J gene is TRBJ2-7, the V gene TRBV5-1; perhaps TRBD1 as D (5 bases). V was cut by 2 bases and J by 4 bases, with 16 bases left in between. CDR3 length: 15 amino acids. Germline V gene sequence: CDR1 SGHRS, CDR2 YFSETQ. The DNA for the CDR3 is TGCGCCAGCAGCTTTGACAGAACTACAATTTACGAGCAGTACTTC. It is translated as CASSFDRTTIYEQYF. Together with reference TRBV5-1 and TRBJ2-7, the CDR3 gives the full variable domain: KAGVTQTPRYLIKTRGQQVTLSCSPISGHRSVSWYQQTPGQGLQFLFEYFSETQRNKGNFPGRFSGRQFSNSRSEMNVSTLELGDSALYLCASSFDRTTIYEQYFGPGTRLTVT.

V usage is TRBV30 and J usage is TRBJ1-3; D remains ambiguous. CDR3 length equals 15 residues. The germline V and J ends were trimmed by 0 bases and 1 base, with 10 bases remaining between them. The germline CDR1 and CDR2 sequences are GTSNPN and SVGIG (reference sequence). For the CDR3, the DNA is TGTGCCTGGAGTGTACGGTATACGTCTGGAAACACCATATATTTT. Protein: CAWSVRYTSGNTIYF.

The chain joins TRBV7-3 to TRBJ2-7, with TRBD1 matching over 7 bases. This CDR3 has 16 amino acids. CDR1 SGHTA and CDR2 FQGTGA come from the germline V gene. The J segment lost 7 bases and the V segment lost 5 bases, leaving 17 bases of the junction unmatched. The CDR3 sequence: CASSPGHRRQGQEQYF. As DNA, the CDR3 is TGTGCCAGCAGCCCCGGCCACAGAAGACAGGGTCAAGAGCAGTACTTC.